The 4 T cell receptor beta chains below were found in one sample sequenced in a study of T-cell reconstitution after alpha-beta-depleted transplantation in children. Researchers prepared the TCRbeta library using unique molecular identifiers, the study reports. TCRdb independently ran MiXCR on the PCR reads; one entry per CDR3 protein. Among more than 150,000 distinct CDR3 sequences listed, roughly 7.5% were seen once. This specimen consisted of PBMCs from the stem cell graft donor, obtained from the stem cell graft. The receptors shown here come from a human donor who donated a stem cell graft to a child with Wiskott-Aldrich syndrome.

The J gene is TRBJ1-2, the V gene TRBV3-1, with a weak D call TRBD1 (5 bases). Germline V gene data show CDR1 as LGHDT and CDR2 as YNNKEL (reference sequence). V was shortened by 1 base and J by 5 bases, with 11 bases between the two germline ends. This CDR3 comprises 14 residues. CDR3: CASSQGAGLYGYTF. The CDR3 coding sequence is TGTGCCAGCAGCCAAGGGGCAGGGTTGTATGGCTACACCTTC.

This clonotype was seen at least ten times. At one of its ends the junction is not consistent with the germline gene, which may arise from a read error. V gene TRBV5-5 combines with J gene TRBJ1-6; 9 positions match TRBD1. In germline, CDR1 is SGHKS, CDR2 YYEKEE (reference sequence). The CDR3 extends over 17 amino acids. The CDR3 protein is CASNGGTGKVDNSPLHF. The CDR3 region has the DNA TGTGCCAGCAACGGCGGGACAGGGAAGGTAGATAACTCACCCCTCCACTTT.

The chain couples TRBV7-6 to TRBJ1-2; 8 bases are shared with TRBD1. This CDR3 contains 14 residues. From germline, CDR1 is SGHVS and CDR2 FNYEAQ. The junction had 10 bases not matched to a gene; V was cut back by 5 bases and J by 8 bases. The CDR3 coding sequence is TGTGCCAGCAGCCCCGGACAGGGCGTGTCGGGCTACACCTTC. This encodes CASSPGQGVSGYTF.

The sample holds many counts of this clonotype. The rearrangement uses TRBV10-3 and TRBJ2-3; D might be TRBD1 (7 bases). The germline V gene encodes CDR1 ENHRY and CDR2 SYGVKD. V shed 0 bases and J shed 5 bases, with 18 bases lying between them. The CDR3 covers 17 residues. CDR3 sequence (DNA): TGTGCCATCAGTGAGTCGATCGGAGGGGGCAAGGTAGATACGCAGTATTTT. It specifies CAISESIGGGKVDTQYF.